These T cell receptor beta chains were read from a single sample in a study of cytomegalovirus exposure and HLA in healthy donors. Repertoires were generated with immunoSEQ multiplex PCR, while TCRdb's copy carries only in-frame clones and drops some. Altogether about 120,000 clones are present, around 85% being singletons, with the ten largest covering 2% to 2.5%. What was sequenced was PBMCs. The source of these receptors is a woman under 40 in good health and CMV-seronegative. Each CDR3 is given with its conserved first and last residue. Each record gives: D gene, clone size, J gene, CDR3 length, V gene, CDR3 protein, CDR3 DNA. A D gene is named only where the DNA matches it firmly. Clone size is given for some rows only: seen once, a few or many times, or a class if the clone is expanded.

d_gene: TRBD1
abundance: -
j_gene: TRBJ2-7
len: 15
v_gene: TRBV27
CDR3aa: CASSFLGQGAGEQYF
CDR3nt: TGTGCCAGCAGTTTCTTGGGACAGGGGGCTGGAGAGCAGTACTTC

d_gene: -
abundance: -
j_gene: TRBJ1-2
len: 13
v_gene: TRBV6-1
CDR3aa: CASSEEGFYGYTF
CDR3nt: TGTGCCAGCAGTGAGGAGGGATTCTATGGCTACACCTTC

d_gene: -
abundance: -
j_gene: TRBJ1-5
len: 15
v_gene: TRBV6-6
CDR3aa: CASSYSIDTNQPQHF
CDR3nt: TGTGCCAGCAGTTACTCGATAGATACCAATCAGCCCCAGCATTTT

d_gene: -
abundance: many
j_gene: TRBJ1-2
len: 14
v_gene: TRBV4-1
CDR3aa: CASSQEERNYGYTF
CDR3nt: TGCGCCAGCAGCCAAGAGGAGAGGAACTATGGCTACACCTTC

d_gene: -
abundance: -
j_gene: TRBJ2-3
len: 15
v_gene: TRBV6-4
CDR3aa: CASSDSWGSTDTQYF
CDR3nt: TGTGCCAGCAGTGACTCTTGGGGCAGCACAGATACGCAGTATTTT

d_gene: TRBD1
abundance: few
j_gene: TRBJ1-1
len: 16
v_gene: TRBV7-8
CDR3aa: CASSLSIQTGRGEAFF
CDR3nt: TGTGCCAGCAGCTTATCGATACAGACAGGGCGAGGTGAAGCTTTCTTT

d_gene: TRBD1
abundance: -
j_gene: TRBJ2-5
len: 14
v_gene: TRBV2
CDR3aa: CASKPDRGQETQYF
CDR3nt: TGTGCCAGCAAGCCGGACAGGGGGCAAGAGACCCAGTACTTC

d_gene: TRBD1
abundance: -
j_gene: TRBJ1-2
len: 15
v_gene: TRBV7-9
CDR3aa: CASSLVGTGPYGYTF
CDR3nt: TGTGCCAGCAGCTTAGTGGGGACAGGCCCCTATGGCTACACCTTC

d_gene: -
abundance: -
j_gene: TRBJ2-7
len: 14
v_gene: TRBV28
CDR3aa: CASVPAGKVYEQYF
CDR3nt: TGTGCCAGCGTCCCCGCGGGGAAGGTCTACGAGCAGTACTTC

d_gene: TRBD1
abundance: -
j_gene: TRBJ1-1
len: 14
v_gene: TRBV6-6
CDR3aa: CASSRDRGVLLAFF
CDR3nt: TGTGCCAGCAGCCGGGACAGGGGCGTCTTGTTGGCTTTCTTT

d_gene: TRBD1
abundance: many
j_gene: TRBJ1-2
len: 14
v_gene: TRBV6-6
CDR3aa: CASRPGQGNYGYTF
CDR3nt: TGTGCCAGCAGACCGGGACAGGGTAACTATGGCTACACCTTC

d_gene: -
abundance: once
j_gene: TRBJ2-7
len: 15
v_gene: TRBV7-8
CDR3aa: CASSLRGTVVYEQYF
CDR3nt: TGTGCCAGCAGCTTACGCGGGACAGTGGTATACGAGCAGTACTTC

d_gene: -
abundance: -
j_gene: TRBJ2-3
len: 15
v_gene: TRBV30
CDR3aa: CAWSVQSQSTDTQYF
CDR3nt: TGTGCCTGGAGTGTACAATCCCAGAGCACAGATACGCAGTATTTT

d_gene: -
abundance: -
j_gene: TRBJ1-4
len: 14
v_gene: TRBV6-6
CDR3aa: CASTKGGVGEKLFF
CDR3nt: TGTGCCAGCACCAAGGGAGGGGTTGGGGAAAAACTGTTTTTT

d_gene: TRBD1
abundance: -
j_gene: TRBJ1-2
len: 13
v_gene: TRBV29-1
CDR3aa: CSVYTGGEFGYTF
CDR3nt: TGCAGCGTGTATACAGGGGGCGAATTTGGCTACACCTTC

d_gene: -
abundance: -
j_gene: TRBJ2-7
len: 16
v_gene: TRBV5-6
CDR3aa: CASSLGSQGFAYEQYF
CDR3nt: TGTGCCAGCAGCTTGGGATCGCAGGGGTTTGCCTACGAGCAGTACTTC

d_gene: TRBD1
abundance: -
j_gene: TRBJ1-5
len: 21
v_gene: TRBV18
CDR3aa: CASSPRPSGTGGSYSNQPQHF
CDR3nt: TGTGCCAGCTCACCACGCCCCTCCGGGACAGGGGGATCCTATAGCAATCAGCCCCAGCATTTT

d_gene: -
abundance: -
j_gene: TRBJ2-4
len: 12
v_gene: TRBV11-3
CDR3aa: CASSFQEDIQYF
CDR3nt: TGTGCCAGCAGCTTTCAGGAGGACATTCAGTACTTC

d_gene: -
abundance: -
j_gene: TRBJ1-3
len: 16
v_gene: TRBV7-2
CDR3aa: CASSFISRGSGNTIYF
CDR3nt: TGTGCCAGCAGCTTTATTTCGCGGGGTTCCGGAAACACCATATATTTT

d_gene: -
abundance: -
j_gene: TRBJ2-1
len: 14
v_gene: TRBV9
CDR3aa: CASSVGADGGEQFF
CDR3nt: TGTGCCAGCAGCGTAGGTGCCGATGGAGGTGAGCAGTTCTTC

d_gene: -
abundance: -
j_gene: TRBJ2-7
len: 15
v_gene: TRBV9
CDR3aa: CASSVGGTGSYEQYF
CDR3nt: TGTGCCAGCAGCGTAGGGGGAACAGGGTCCTACGAGCAGTACTTC

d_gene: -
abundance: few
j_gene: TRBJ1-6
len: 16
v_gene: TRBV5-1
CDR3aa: CASSLDPGRGNSPLHF
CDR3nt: TGCGCCAGCAGCTTGGATCCCGGCAGGGGAAATTCACCCCTCCACTTT

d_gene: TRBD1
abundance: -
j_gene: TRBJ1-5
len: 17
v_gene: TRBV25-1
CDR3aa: CASSHTLRDRVNQPQHF
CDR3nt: TGTGCCAGCAGCCACACATTACGGGACAGAGTCAATCAGCCCCAGCATTTT

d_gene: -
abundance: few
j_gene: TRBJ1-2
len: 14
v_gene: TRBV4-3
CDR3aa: CASSQGLRTHGYTF
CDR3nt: TGCGCCAGCAGCCAAGGCCTTAGGACACATGGCTACACCTTC

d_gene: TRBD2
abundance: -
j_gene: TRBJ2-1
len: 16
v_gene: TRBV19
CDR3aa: CASSIVSSGGINEQFF
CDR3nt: TGTGCCAGTAGTATTGTGTCTAGCGGGGGAATCAATGAGCAGTTCTTC

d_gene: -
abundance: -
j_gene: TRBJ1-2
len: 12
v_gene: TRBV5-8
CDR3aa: CASSSTGYGYTF
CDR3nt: TGTGCCAGCAGCTCGACAGGCTATGGCTACACCTTC

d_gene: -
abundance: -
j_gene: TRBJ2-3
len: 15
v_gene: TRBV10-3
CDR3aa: CAISDEKGKTDTQYF
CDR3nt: TGTGCCATCAGTGATGAAAAGGGGAAGACAGATACGCAGTATTTT

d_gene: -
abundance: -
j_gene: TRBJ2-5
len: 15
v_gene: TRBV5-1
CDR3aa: CASSSPQGGLETQYF
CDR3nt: TGCGCCAGCAGCTCGCCGCAGGGGGGCCTGGAGACCCAGTACTTC

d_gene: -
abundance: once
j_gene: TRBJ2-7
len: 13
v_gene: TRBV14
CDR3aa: CASSQNRGGEQYF
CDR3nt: TGTGCCAGCAGCCAGAACAGGGGGGGAGAGCAGTACTTC

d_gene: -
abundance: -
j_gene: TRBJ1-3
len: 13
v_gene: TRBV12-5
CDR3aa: CAAREGSGNTIYF
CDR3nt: TGTGCCGCTCGTGAGGGCTCTGGAAACACCATATATTTT

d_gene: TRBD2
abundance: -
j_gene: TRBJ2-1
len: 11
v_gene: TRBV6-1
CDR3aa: CASKTSGAQFF
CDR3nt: TGTGCCAGCAAGACTAGCGGGGCTCAGTTCTTC

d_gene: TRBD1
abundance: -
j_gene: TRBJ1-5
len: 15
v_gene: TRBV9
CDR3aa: CASSVEGQVNQPQHF
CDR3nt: TGTGCCAGCAGCGTAGAGGGACAGGTCAATCAGCCCCAGCATTTT

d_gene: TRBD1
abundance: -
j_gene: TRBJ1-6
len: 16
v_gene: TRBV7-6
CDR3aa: CASSLARQGYNSPLHF
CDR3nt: TGTGCCAGCAGCTTAGCTCGACAGGGCTATAATTCACCCCTCCACTTT

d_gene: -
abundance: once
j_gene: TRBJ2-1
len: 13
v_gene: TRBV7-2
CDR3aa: CASSPDRGHEQFF
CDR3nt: TGTGCCAGCAGCCCGGACCGAGGGCATGAGCAGTTCTTC

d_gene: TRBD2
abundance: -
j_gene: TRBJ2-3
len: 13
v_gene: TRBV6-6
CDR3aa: CAYSGGATDTQYF
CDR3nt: TGTGCCTATAGCGGGGGGGCCACAGATACGCAGTATTTT

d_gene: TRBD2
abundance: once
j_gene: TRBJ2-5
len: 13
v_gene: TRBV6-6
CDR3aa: CASGRGGQETQYF
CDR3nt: TGTGCCAGCGGGCGGGGGGGCCAAGAGACCCAGTACTTC

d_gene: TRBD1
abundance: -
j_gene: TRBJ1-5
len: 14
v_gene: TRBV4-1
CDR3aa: CASSHQGENQPQHF
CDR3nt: TGCGCCAGCAGCCATCAGGGGGAGAATCAGCCCCAGCATTTT

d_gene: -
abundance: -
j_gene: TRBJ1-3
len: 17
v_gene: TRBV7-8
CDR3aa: CASSPHIGGGSGNTIYF
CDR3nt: TGTGCCAGCAGTCCCCATATAGGGGGGGGTTCTGGAAACACCATATATTTT

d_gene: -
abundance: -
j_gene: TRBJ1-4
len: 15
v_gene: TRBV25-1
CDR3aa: CASSEQTARNEKLFF
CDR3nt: TGTGCCAGCAGTGAACAGACAGCTCGTAATGAAAAACTGTTTTTT

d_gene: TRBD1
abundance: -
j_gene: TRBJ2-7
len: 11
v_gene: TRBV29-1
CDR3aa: CSAGTAVEQYF
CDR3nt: TGCAGCGCTGGGACAGCCGTTGAGCAGTACTTC

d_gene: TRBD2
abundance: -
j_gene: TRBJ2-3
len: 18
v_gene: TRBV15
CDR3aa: CATSRWGSEAGHRDTQYF
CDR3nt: TGTGCCACCAGCAGATGGGGGTCGGAAGCGGGGCACAGAGATACGCAGTATTTT

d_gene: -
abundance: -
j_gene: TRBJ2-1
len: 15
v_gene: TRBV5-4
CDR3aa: CASSLVPGSYNEQFF
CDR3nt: TGTGCCAGCAGCTTGGTACCGGGAAGCTACAATGAGCAGTTCTTC

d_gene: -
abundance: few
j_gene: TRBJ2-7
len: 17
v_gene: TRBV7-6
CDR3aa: CASSLATTAGATYEQYF
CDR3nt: TGTGCCAGCAGCTTAGCGACCACGGCGGGGGCGACCTACGAGCAGTACTTC

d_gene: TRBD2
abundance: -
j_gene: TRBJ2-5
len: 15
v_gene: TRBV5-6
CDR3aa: CASSLGGSGAQTQYF
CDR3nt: TGTGCCAGCAGCTTGGGGGGTAGCGGGGCTCAGACCCAGTACTTC

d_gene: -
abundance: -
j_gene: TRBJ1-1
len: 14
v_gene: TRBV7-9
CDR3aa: CASSFGEGVSEAFF
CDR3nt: TGTGCCAGCAGCTTCGGTGAAGGAGTCTCTGAAGCTTTCTTT

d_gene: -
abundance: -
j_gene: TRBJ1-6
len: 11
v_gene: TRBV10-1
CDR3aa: CARSNRPLWSW
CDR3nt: TGCGCCAGGAGCAACAGGCCCCTATGGTCGTGG

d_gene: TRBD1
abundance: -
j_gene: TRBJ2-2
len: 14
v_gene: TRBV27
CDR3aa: CASTPTRGSGELFF
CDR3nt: TGTGCCAGCACCCCGACCAGGGGGTCCGGGGAGCTGTTTTTT

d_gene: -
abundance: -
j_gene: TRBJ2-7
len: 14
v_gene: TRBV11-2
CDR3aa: CASSLDQWSHEQYF
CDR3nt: TGTGCCAGCAGCTTAGATCAGTGGTCACATGAGCAGTACTTC